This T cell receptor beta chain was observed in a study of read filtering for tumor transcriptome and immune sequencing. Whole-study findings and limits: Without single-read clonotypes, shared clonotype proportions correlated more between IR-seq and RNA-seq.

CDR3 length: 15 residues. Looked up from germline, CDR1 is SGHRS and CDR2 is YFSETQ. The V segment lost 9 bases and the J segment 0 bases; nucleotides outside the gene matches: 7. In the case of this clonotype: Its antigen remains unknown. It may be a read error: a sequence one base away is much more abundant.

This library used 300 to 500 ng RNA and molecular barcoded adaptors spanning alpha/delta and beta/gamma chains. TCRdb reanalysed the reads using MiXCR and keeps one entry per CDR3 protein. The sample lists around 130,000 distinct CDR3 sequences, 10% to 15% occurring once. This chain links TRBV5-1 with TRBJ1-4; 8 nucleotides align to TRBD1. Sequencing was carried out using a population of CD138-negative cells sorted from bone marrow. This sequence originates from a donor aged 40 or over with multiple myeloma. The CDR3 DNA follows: TGCGCCACCCGGACAGGGCTGGCAACTAATGAAAAACTGTTTTTT. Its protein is CATRTGLATNEKLFF. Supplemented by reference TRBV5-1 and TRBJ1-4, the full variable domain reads KAGVTQTPRYLIKTRGQQVTLSCSPISGHRSVSWYQQTPGQGLQFLFEYFSETQRNKGNFPGRFSGRQFSNSRSEMNVSTLELGDSALYLCATRTGLATNEKLFFGSGTQLSVL.